This TCR beta chain is drawn from a study of shared clonotypes between healthy human individuals. Study-level points and caveats: Sampling involved blood alone; tissue repertoires likely differ. Sharing of clonotypes among donors was expected to vary with sequencing depth.

Every subset's genomic DNA went evenly onto several immunoSEQ plates. Ten immunoSEQ deep assay plates were used by the authors to sequence unsorted PBMC DNA. Clones were sequenced by immunoSEQ multiplex PCR, and TCRdb holds only the in-frame ones, with some missing. Here the sample spans around 500,000 clones, 65% to 80% being singletons. On this clone: Its specificity is unknown.

This CDR3 is 15 amino acids long. V lost 5 bases and J lost 4; bases outside the gene matches: 7. Germline CDR1 is MRHNA and CDR2 is SNTAGT. The rearrangement joins TRBV6-4 to TRBJ2-2; 7 nucleotides match TRBD1. The TCR was taken from a woman aged 40 to 55 in good health. Some clones in this sample may be carry-over from other donors' samples. Material: PBMCs. CDR3 nucleotide sequence: TGTGCCAGCAGTCCCATCGACAGGGCCACCGGGGAGCTGTTTTTT. It is translated as CASSPIDRATGELFF.